The present TCR beta chain was sequenced within a study of blood T cell repertoires in COVID-19. Study overall: Collection of acute and convalescent COVID-19 samples took place in the United States, Italy and Spain.

This clone is a singleton in its sample. The ends lost 5 bases at V and 3 bases at J; junction bases unmatched: 19. This CDR3 spans 18 amino acids. The V gene's germline CDR1 is SGHTA and CDR2 FQGNSA. Libraries were prepared by immunoSEQ multiplex PCR; TCRdb keeps only in-frame clonotypes and omits some of them. The sample yields under 85,000 clones, over 80% seen once. The rearrangement uses TRBV7-2 and TRBJ2-7; 7 nucleotides align to TRBD2. The sequence was collected from a middle-aged man with acute or convalescent COVID-19. Material for sequencing was peripheral blood. CDR3 protein: CASSGRLAVGFSGYEQYF. The CDR3 coding sequence is TGTGCCAGCAGCGGGAGACTAGCAGTAGGTTTTTCGGGCTACGAGCAGTACTTC.